The source of this T cell receptor (beta chain) is a study of T cell clones after liver transplantation. About the study: In this trial, immunosuppression withdrawal was attempted within 2 years of liver transplant.

Measured with immunoSEQ multiplex PCR; TCRdb has only the in-frame clones, and not every one. The table shows roughly 100,000 clones, with more than 75% occurring only once. The CDR3 totals 14 residues. The V gene end was trimmed by 3 bases and the J gene end by 2 bases; junction bases not matched to a gene: 2. CDR1 is LGHNA, CDR2 YSLEER, per germline. This chain connects TRBV4-3 to TRBJ2-3, with TRBD2 matching over 7 bases. The TCR comes from a human donor who received a liver transplant. Sequences were derived from CD4+ T cells from blood, sampled before liver transplant. CDR3: CASSQGGTTDTQYF. CDR3 in DNA: TGCGCCAGCAGCCAGGGGGGGACCACAGATACGCAGTATTTT.